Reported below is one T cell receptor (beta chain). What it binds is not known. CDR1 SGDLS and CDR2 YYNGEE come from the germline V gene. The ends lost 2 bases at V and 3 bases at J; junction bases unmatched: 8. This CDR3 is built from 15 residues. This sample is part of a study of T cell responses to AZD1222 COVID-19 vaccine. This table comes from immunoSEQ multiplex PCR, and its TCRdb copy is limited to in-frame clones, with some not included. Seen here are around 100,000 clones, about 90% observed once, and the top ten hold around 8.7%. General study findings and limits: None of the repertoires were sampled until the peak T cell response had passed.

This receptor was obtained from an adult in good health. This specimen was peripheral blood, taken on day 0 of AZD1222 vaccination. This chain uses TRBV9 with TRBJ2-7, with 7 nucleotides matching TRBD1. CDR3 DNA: TGTGCCAGCAGCGTCTCCCCGGGACAGATCTACGAGCAGTACTTC. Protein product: CASSVSPGQIYEQYF.